This T cell receptor beta chain was found in a study of regulatory T cells in long-lasting Graves disease. Only a few counts were recorded for this clonotype. Antigen specificity is unknown. Sequencing libraries for TCR beta were prepared with iRepertoire HTBI primers and Arm-PCR of CDR3 regions. One entry per CDR3 protein results from TCRdb running MiXCR on the multiplex PCR reads. This table has about 330,000 distinct CDR3 sequences, 15% to 20% appearing once. Germline V lookup: CDR1 MNHNS, CDR2 SASEGT. The CDR3 runs to 13 residues. Trimming cost V 7 bases and J 4 bases, with 13 bases left between them. Time point meaning: newly diagnosed GD, antithyroid drugs for less than 3 months. RNA from PBMCs was the source of the TCR library. Whole-study results and caveats: Persistent disease samples used TRBV28, TRBJ1-2 and TRBJ2-5 preferentially.

The same data also went into a second study, on T cells in Graves' hyperthyroidism and ophthalmopathy. This second study says: Most thyroid-expanded clonotypes above 0.001 were also found in blood.

The gene calls are TRBV6-1 and TRBJ1-2; D unresolved. The clonotype comes from a woman aged 18-30 years with Graves disease. The specimen comprised peripheral blood mononuclear cells (PBMCs), sampled at new diagnosis, from a patient treated with antithyroid drugs. CDR3 in amino acids: CASTVHGAYGYTF. In DNA form, the CDR3 reads TGTGCCAGCACCGTACACGGAGCCTATGGCTACACCTTC.